This passage covers 32 T cell receptor beta chains from one sample sequenced in a study of cytomegalovirus exposure and HLA in healthy donors (dated by TCRdb to the late 2010s). Receptor amplification or capture employed the immunoSEQ multiplex PCR assay. The table was pulled from immuneACCESS by TCRdb, which kept in-frame rearrangements only. Such tables lose some clones; where checked, under half of the loss comes from unresolved V genes, and the rest has no known cause. The sample records around 200,000 clones, about 86% of which are singletons. Together, the top ten hold 2.5% to 3.5% of the sample. Sequences were obtained from PBMCs. The origin of the receptors is a woman between 18 and 30 years old in good health and CMV-seropositive.

The chain uses TRBV4-2 and TRBJ2-1; perhaps TRBD2 as D (7 bases). This CDR3 contains 18 residues. Germline loops: CDR1 LGHNA, CDR2 YNFKEQ. Trimming cost V 3 bases and J 4 bases, with 22 bases left between them. CDR3 region: CASSQPRRGGGSYNEQFF. CDR3 DNA sequence: TGTGCCAGCAGCCAGCCTCGAAGGGGCGGGGGCTCATACAATGAGCAGTTCTTC.

V usage is TRBV10-1 and J usage is TRBJ1-2; unclear D gene. Germline CDR1 reads WNHNN; CDR2 reads SYGVQD (reference sequence). V was pared by 0 bases and J by 4 bases, with 18 bases between. The CDR3 is 17 residues long. This CDR3 reads CASSESWEDSGSYGYTF. The CDR3 nucleotides read TGCGCCAGCAGTGAGTCGTGGGAGGATTCTGGCAGCTATGGCTACACCTTC.

The chain recombines TRBV19 with TRBJ1-5; a weak D match, TRBD1 (5 bases). Germline V lookup: CDR1 LNHDA, CDR2 SQIVND (reference sequence). With 4 bases removed from V and 6 bases from J, the gap between germline ends came to 13 bases. The CDR3 spans 14 residues. The CDR3 here is CASSKEGNAQPQHF. In nucleotides, the CDR3 is TGTGCCAGTAGTAAGGAGGGGAATGCTCAGCCCCAGCATTTT.

For the CDR3, the DNA is TGTGCCAGCAGTTCGACAATCGGGGAGCTGTTTTTT. Translation gives CASSSTIGELFF. The chain couples TRBV27 to TRBJ2-2; D gene ambiguous. CDR1 is MNHEY and CDR2 is SMNVEV in the germline V gene (reference sequence). The CDR3 sequence is 12 residues long. V was cut by 4 bases and J by 7 bases, with 7 bases left in between.

The chain links TRBV7-2 to TRBJ2-7, with TRBD1 matching over 10 bases. Germline loops: CDR1 SGHTA, CDR2 FQGNSA. The trim removed 3 bases at V and 6 bases at J, leaving 5 bases unmatched. The CDR3 spans 14 residues. The CDR3 DNA follows: TGTGCCAGCAGCTTCCGGGACAGGGGCACCGAGCAGTACTTC. As protein: CASSFRDRGTEQYF.

The chain has TRBV9 and TRBJ1-1; D possibly corresponds to TRBD1 (6 bases). Per the germline V gene, CDR1 is SGDLS and CDR2 is YYNGEE. This CDR3 region has 13 residues. The V and J ends lost 4 bases and 4 bases respectively, with 11 bases between them. The CDR3 DNA reads as TGTGCCAGCAGCCCACAGGGAGCCACTGAAGCTTTCTTT. It is translated as CASSPQGATEAFF.

The gene calls are TRBV6-6 and TRBJ1-2, with 10 bases matching TRBD1. The CDR3 contains 13 residues. Germline loops: CDR1 MNHNY, CDR2 SVGAGI (reference sequence). V shed 6 bases, J shed 6 bases, and the junction held 4 bases outside the gene matches. The CDR3 sequence is CASRKTGGDGYTF. DNA of the CDR3: TGTGCCAGCAGAAAGACAGGGGGCGATGGCTACACCTTC.

The chain couples TRBV18 to TRBJ1-2, with 7 bases matching TRBD1. The V and J ends lost 3 bases and 8 bases, in that order; junction bases with no gene match: 6. From germline, CDR1 is KGHSH and CDR2 LQKENI. This CDR3 has 13 amino acids. This chain's CDR3 is CASSPRTGYGYTF. In nucleotides, the CDR3 is TGTGCCAGCTCACCTAGGACAGGATACGGCTACACCTTC. The complete variable domain, with remaining parts taken from reference TRBV18 and TRBJ1-2, reads NAGVMQNPRHLVRRRGQEARLRCSPMKGHSHVYWYRQLPEEGLKFMVYLQKENIIDESGMPKERFSAEFPKEGPSILRIQQVVRGDSAAYFCASSPRTGYGYTFGSGTRLTVV.

The rearrangement uses TRBV5-6 and TRBJ1-5; TRBD1 might be the D (6 bases). This CDR3 spans 17 amino acids. The V end was cut by 2 bases, the J end by 3 bases, with 18 bases between. CDR1 and CDR2 (germline): SGHDT, YYEEEE. The CDR3 is CASSFPARAGVNQPQHF. The CDR3 DNA reads TGTGCCAGCAGCTTTCCCGCCCGGGCAGGGGTCAATCAGCCCCAGCATTTT.

This chain connects TRBV19 to TRBJ1-6; 7 bases align to TRBD1. Per the germline V gene, CDR1 is LNHDA and CDR2 is SQIVND (reference sequence). This CDR3 is built from 14 residues. The junction had 4 bases not matched to a gene; V was cut back by 3 bases and J by 8 bases. The CDR3 sequence: CASSISRGDSPLHF. CDR3 bases: TGTGCCAGTAGTATTTCCAGGGGGGATTCACCCCTCCACTTT.

The chain couples TRBV6-1 to TRBJ1-5; 7 nucleotides match TRBD1. V shed 7 bases, J shed 2 bases, and the junction held 5 bases outside the gene matches. This CDR3 comprises 14 residues. Germline V CDR1 and CDR2: MNHNS, SASEGT. The CDR3 nucleotides read TGTGCCAGCACCCTCGGACAGGGCAATCAGCCCCAGCATTTT. Protein: CASTLGQGNQPQHF.

The chain recombines TRBV29-1 with TRBJ2-1; 9 bases agree with TRBD1. Looked up from germline, CDR1 is SQVTM and CDR2 is ANQGSEA. Trimming cost V 4 bases and J 4 bases; bases outside gene matches: 5. The length of the CDR3 is 14 residues. The CDR3 region is CSVARQGVYNEQFF. The CDR3 DNA follows: TGCAGCGTTGCCCGACAGGGGGTTTACAATGAGCAGTTCTTC.

The chain combines TRBV6-6 with TRBJ2-1; D is perhaps TRBD2 (6 bases). The germline V and J ends were trimmed by 10 bases and 0 bases, with 13 bases remaining between them. This CDR3 contains 14 residues. Germline V CDR1 and CDR2: MNHNY, SVGAGI (reference sequence). CDR3 coding DNA: TGTGCCATTGGGGGGATAGACTCCTACAATGAGCAGTTCTTC. Translating it yields CAIGGIDSYNEQFF.

The chain couples TRBV7-6 to TRBJ2-2; D ambiguous. Trimming removed 1 base at V and 5 bases at J, with 8 bases between. The germline CDR1 and CDR2 sequences are SGHVS and FNYEAQ. The CDR3 has 14 residues. The CDR3 DNA sequence: TGTGCCAGCAGCTTAGAGGCGGAGACCGGGGAGCTGTTTTTT. It translates to CASSLEAETGELFF.

The chain is built from TRBV5-3 and TRBJ2-2; D is perhaps TRBD2 (7 bases). TRBV5-3 is noted as an ORF with a role that remains uncertain. Trimming removed 7 bases from V and 3 bases from J, with 16 bases in between. This CDR3 region has 15 residues. The CDR3 bases are TGTGCCAGATTTTTAAGGGGGAGGGACACCGGGGAGCTGTTTTTT. Amino acids: CARFLRGRDTGELFF.

This chain connects TRBV5-6 to TRBJ1-2, with D uncertain. The V end was cut by 1 base, the J end by 4 bases, with 20 bases between. CDR3 length: 17 residues. The germline V gene has CDR1 SGHDT and CDR2 YYEEEE. The chain's CDR3 is CASSLSATALVAYGYTF. The CDR3 DNA follows: TGTGCCAGCAGCTTGAGCGCGACCGCGCTGGTTGCCTATGGCTACACCTTC.

The chain uses TRBV15 and TRBJ1-3; a weak D match, TRBD1 (6 bases). Looked up from germline, CDR1 is LNHNV and CDR2 is YYDKDF (reference sequence). V lost 2 bases to trimming and J lost 2 bases, with 10 bases between them. The CDR3 extends over 15 amino acids. CDR3 bases: TGTGCCACCAGCAGACAGGGGTTGGCTGGAAACACCATATATTTT. It encodes CATSRQGLAGNTIYF.

This chain connects TRBV18 to TRBJ1-1; possibly TRBD1 for D (5 bases). Germline loops: CDR1 KGHSH, CDR2 LQKENI. Trimming cost V 2 bases and J 6 bases, with 16 bases left between them. This CDR3 has 15 residues. CDR3 sequence reads: CASSPVRRSGAEAFF. CDR3 sequence (DNA): TGTGCCAGCTCACCAGTGCGGCGGTCGGGGGCTGAAGCTTTCTTT.

The rearrangement uses TRBV19 and TRBJ1-1; perhaps TRBD1 as D (6 bases). Trimming took off 5 bases at V and 0 bases at J, with 16 bases between the two ends. Germline-derived CDR1 and CDR2 are LNHDA and SQIVND (reference sequence). CDR3 length equals 16 residues. The CDR3 sequence is CASSLQGFDMNTEAFF. In nucleotides, the CDR3 is TGTGCCAGTAGTCTACAGGGATTCGACATGAACACTGAAGCTTTCTTT.

The chain is built from TRBV13 and TRBJ1-1, with 7 positions matching TRBD1. The CDR3 is 13 residues long. Germline trimming cut 5 bases from V and 2 bases from J; bases unmatched to any gene: 2. From germline, CDR1 is PRHDT and CDR2 FYEKMQ (reference sequence). Here the CDR3 reads CASSRDRNTEAFF. In DNA form, the CDR3 reads TGTGCCAGCAGCCGGGACAGAAACACTGAAGCTTTCTTT.

The V gene is TRBV19, the J gene TRBJ1-4; 8 nucleotides match TRBD1. Trimming removed 3 bases from V and 0 bases from J; junction bases left unmatched: 6. This CDR3 has 17 residues. Germline lookup yields CDR1 LNHDA and CDR2 SQIVND (reference sequence). This CDR3 is CASSITPRGPTNEKLFF. Written as DNA, the CDR3 is TGTGCCAGTAGTATCACCCCCAGGGGGCCAACTAATGAAAAACTGTTTTTT.

The chain links TRBV10-2 to TRBJ2-7; 10 positions agree with TRBD1. The V gene end was trimmed by 4 bases and the J gene end by 6 bases; junction bases not matched to a gene: 3. The CDR3 has 13 residues. The germline V gene encodes CDR1 WSHSY and CDR2 SAAADI. In DNA form, the CDR3 reads TGCGCCAGCAGTGGACAGGGGGCTAGCGAGCAGTACTTC. It is translated as CASSGQGASEQYF.

V and J are TRBV18 and TRBJ1-5, with D tentatively TRBD1 (6 bases). The V gene's germline CDR1 is KGHSH and CDR2 LQKENI. V gave up 6 bases and J gave up 4 bases, with 10 bases separating them. The CDR3 is 13 amino acids. The CDR3 nucleotides read TGTGCCAGCTCGTCAGACAGGAATCAGCCCCAGCATTTT. This sequence encodes CASSSDRNQPQHF.

The chain has TRBV2 and TRBJ1-1; 9 bases agree with TRBD1. The germline gives CDR1 SNHLY, CDR2 FYNNEI. The CDR3 consists of 15 residues. V dropped 6 bases and J dropped 6; count of bases not matched to a gene: 11. The CDR3 region is CASRGSRDRDAEAFF. CDR3 nucleotide sequence: TGTGCCAGCAGAGGAAGCCGGGACAGGGACGCTGAAGCTTTCTTT. Complete variable domain (other parts from reference TRBV2 and TRBJ1-1): EPEVTQTPSHQVTQMGQEVILRCVPISNHLYFYWYRQILGQKVEFLVSFYNNEISEKSEIFDDQFSVERPDGSNFTLKIRSTKLEDSAMYFCASRGSRDRDAEAFFGQGTRLTVV.

The V call is TRBV9, the J call TRBJ2-1; D possibly corresponds to TRBD1 (5 bases). Germline V gene lookup returns CDR1 SGDLS and CDR2 YYNGEE. The CDR3 has 13 amino acids. V was cut by 1 base and J by 10 bases, with 12 bases left in between. CDR3 in amino acids: CASSVLGAREQFF. The CDR3 DNA reads TGTGCCAGCAGCGTACTAGGGGCTCGCGAGCAGTTCTTC. Supplemented by reference TRBV9 and TRBJ2-1, the full variable domain reads DSGVTQTPKHLITATGQRVTLRCSPRSGDLSVYWYQQSLDQGLQFLIQYYNGEERAKGNILERFSAQQFPDLHSELNLSSLELGDSALYFCASSVLGAREQFFGPGTRLTVL.

J is TRBJ2-1 and V is TRBV6-4, with 16 bases aligning to TRBD2. The V gene end was trimmed by 6 bases and the J gene end by 2 bases; junction bases not matched to a gene: 10. The CDR3 runs 19 residues. Germline CDR1 and CDR2: MRHNA and SNTAGT. The CDR3 spells CASSELGTSGGAPYNEQFF. Written as DNA, the CDR3 is TGTGCCAGCAGCGAACTCGGGACTAGCGGGGGGGCCCCCTACAATGAGCAGTTCTTC.

The genes are TRBV4-2 and TRBJ2-3; D ambiguous. Per the germline V gene, CDR1 is LGHNA and CDR2 is YNFKEQ. The CDR3 contains 17 residues. V dropped 1 base and J dropped 4 bases, with 18 bases sitting between them. The CDR3 region is CASSQALSGAGSDTQYF. CDR3 in DNA: TGTGCCAGCAGCCAAGCCTTATCGGGTGCCGGGTCAGATACGCAGTATTTT.

The V gene is TRBV6-1, the J gene TRBJ2-1, with 9 bases that match TRBD2. Germline CDR1 and CDR2: MNHNS and SASEGT. The V and J ends lost 0 bases and 9 bases, in that order; junction bases with no gene match: 6. The CDR3 runs 15 residues. CDR3 loop: CASSEALAGGTEQFF. Here the CDR3 DNA reads TGTGCCAGCAGTGAAGCTCTCGCGGGGGGGACTGAGCAGTTCTTC.

The chain carries TRBV2 and TRBJ2-1; 7 bases are shared with TRBD1. The trim removed 7 bases at V and 8 bases at J, leaving 8 bases unmatched. This CDR3 spans 13 amino acids. The germline CDR1 and CDR2 sequences are SNHLY and FYNNEI. The CDR3 DNA follows: TGTGCCAGCAATCCCGACAGGGACGATGAGCAGTTCTTC. This translates into CASNPDRDDEQFF.

V and J are TRBV5-1 and TRBJ2-7, with 10 bases that match TRBD2. The germline gives CDR1 SGHRS, CDR2 YFSETQ. The V and J ends lost 4 bases and 2 bases, in that order; junction bases with no gene match: 27. The CDR3 length is 22 residues. The CDR3 sequence: CASSPWGANTSGDALSPYEQYF. For the CDR3, the DNA is TGCGCCAGCAGCCCTTGGGGGGCAAATACTAGCGGGGACGCTCTATCCCCCTACGAGCAGTACTTC.

The chain couples TRBV7-9 to TRBJ1-4, with D uncertain. Per germline, CDR1 SEHNR and CDR2 FQNEAQ (reference sequence). The V gene lost 5 bases and the J gene lost 5 bases, with 18 bases spanning the gap. The CDR3 contains 16 residues. In DNA, the CDR3 is TGTGCCAGCAGCCTGGGTCAGGCGTTATACAATGAAAAACTGTTTTTT. Translated, it gives CASSLGQALYNEKLFF.

The V call is TRBV7-2, the J call TRBJ2-3; D is ambiguous. The CDR3 runs to 13 residues. Trimming took 5 bases from V and 5 from J, leaving 11 bases between them. Germline lookup yields CDR1 SGHTA and CDR2 FQGNSA. CDR3 coding DNA: TGTGCCAGCAGCCCAAGAGGCGAAGATACGCAGTATTTT. Its protein product is CASSPRGEDTQYF.